This T cell receptor beta chain appears in the sequencing data of a study of shared clonotypes between healthy human individuals. Naivety among CD8 cells was defined by CD45RO negativity and positive CCR7 selection, thereby excluding terminally differentiated effector memory CD45RA+ cells. To note about this clone: Antigen unknown.

Germline CDR1 is KGHSH and CDR2 is LQKENI. This CDR3 is 13 amino acids long. With 3 bases removed from V and 6 bases from J, the gap between germline ends came to 12 bases. Study-level findings and limits: It was the non-shared clonotypes that had lower generation probabilities than clonotypes shared by all four donors. The authors sampled blood alone, and tissue repertoires likely differ.

Running of the assay took place at deep level. Across several immunoSEQ plates, the genomic DNA of each subset was split evenly. Data came from immunoSEQ multiplex PCR; TCRdb stores just in-frame clones and leaves some out. This sample yields around 1,900,000 clones, of which just over 90% are seen a single time; approximately 1.7% belongs to the top ten. The clonotype comes from a man between 18 and 35 years old in good health. Some clones in this sample may be carry-over from other donors' samples. Sequenced sample: naive CD8+ T cells from PBMCs. V is TRBV18 and J is TRBJ2-7, with D perhaps matching TRBD2 (5 bases). CDR3: CASSPVGGGEQYF. As DNA, the CDR3 is TGTGCCAGCTCACCGGTTGGAGGTGGCGAGCAGTACTTC.